The clone carrying this T cell receptor (beta chain) appeared a few times. Its antigen remains unknown. This specimen belongs to a study of early T cells in non-severe SARS-CoV-2 infection. As for the study in general: The input, bulk RNA from unsorted whole blood, was sequenced, and chains were unpaired.

Separate cDNA molecules each had unique molecular identifiers attached to them. TCRdb processed the 5' RACE reads anew with MiXCR; each CDR3 protein has one entry. The data show some 91,000 distinct CDR3 sequences, roughly 13% seen once. General study findings and limits: Reliance on VDJdb matching favored anti-spike CD8 responses; private and CD4 specificities were missed.

Germline CDR1 is SGHAT and CDR2 is FQNNGV. The CDR3 spans 15 residues. Trimming shortened V by 5 bases and J by 4 bases, and 17 bases separated the two germline ends. Sequenced sample: whole blood. The V and J genes are TRBV11-2 and TRBJ2-5, with no clear D. This clonotype originated in an adult who was a healthcare worker with PCR-confirmed SARS-CoV-2 infection or an uninfected control (not recorded which). CDR3 DNA sequence: TGTGCCAGCAGCCATGAACGTAGCTTTTCAGAGACCCAGTACTTC. Its protein product is CASSHERSFSETQYF. Using reference TRBV11-2 and TRBJ2-5 for the parts outside the CDR3, the full variable domain is EAGVAQSPRYKIIEKRQSVAFWCNPISGHATLYWYQQILGQGPKLLIQFQNNGVVDDSQLPKDRFSAERLKGVDSTLKIQPAKLEDSAVYLCASSHERSFSETQYFGPGTRLLVL.